The text below deals with one T cell receptor beta chain. This sample was taken from a study of cytomegalovirus exposure and HLA in healthy donors. PCR employed 60 Vbeta and 13 Jbeta primers. Sequenced by immunoSEQ multiplex PCR; TCRdb stores in-frame clones only, minus some. The table has about 140,000 clones, approximately 91% seen once. The CDR3 length is 13 residues. V dropped 6 bases and J dropped 10 bases, with 16 bases sitting between them. From germline, CDR1 is SGHTA and CDR2 FQGNSA. The clonotype originates from a woman between 35 and 50 years old in good health and CMV-seronegative. The specimen was PBMCs. The chain uses TRBV7-2 and TRBJ2-1; D might be TRBD2 (6 bases). Here the CDR3 reads CASRQSGLQEQFF. The CDR3 nucleotides are TGTGCCAGCAGGCAAAGTGGACTACAAGAGCAGTTCTTC.